These 10 T cell receptor beta chains came from one sample sequenced in a study of blood T cell repertoires in COVID-19. Generated by immunoSEQ multiplex PCR, the TCRdb table keeps only in-frame clones and is missing some. This table has about 280,000 clones, around nine tenths appearing once. What was sequenced was peripheral blood. The receptor set was obtained from a woman aged 25-40 years with COVID-19, enrolled during active disease.

The chain employs TRBV12-5 and TRBJ2-3; 12 bases fit TRBD2. V lost 5 bases and J lost 0; bases outside the gene matches: 15. This CDR3 has 20 amino acids. Looked up from germline, CDR1 is LGHNT and CDR2 is FRNRAP. CDR3 coding DNA: TGTGCTAGTGGTCAAACTAGCGGGAGGCTCCATATTTCTAGCACAGATACGCAGTATTTT. Translation: CASGQTSGRLHISSTDTQYF.

J is TRBJ1-2 and V is TRBV11-2; 7 bases are a match to TRBD1. V was pared by 4 bases and J by 10 bases, with 12 bases of the junction left unmatched. There are 14 residues in the CDR3. Germline CDR1 and CDR2: SGHAT and FQNNGV. The CDR3 bases are TGTGCCAGCAGCTCCACGACAGGGTCGAAGTACTACACCTTC. Translation gives CASSSTTGSKYYTF. Based on the CDR3 plus reference TRBV11-2 and TRBJ1-2, the full variable domain is EAGVAQSPRYKIIEKRQSVAFWCNPISGHATLYWYQQILGQGPKLLIQFQNNGVVDDSQLPKDRFSAERLKGVDSTLKIQPAKLEDSAVYLCASSSTTGSKYYTFGSGTRLTVV.

This chain connects TRBV12-3 or TRBV12-4 to TRBJ1-2; no firm D call. V was pared by 6 bases and J by 6 bases, with 11 bases between. The CDR3 loop spans 12 amino acids. The CDR3 coding sequence is TGTGCCAGCAGACGCGTCCCCCATGGCTACACCTTC. Residues: CASRRVPHGYTF.

The chain carries TRBV4-2 and TRBJ2-7; 8 positions match TRBD1. Trimming at V came to 5 bases and at J to 1 base, leaving 4 bases not matched to a gene. The CDR3 runs to 14 residues. CDR1 and CDR2 (germline): LGHNA, YNFKEQ. As DNA, the CDR3 is TGTGCCAGCAGCACACGGACAGGGTCCTACGAGCAGTACTTC. Protein sequence: CASSTRTGSYEQYF.

V is TRBV19 and J is TRBJ1-3, with a tentative D call TRBD1 (6 bases). Trimming pared 7 bases from V and 3 bases from J, leaving 10 bases between. CDR1 is LNHDA and CDR2 is SQIVND in the germline V gene (reference sequence). The length of the CDR3 is 13 residues. CDR3 sequence reads: CASTPGVGNTIYF. CDR3 coding DNA: TGTGCCAGTACCCCAGGGGTTGGAAACACCATATATTTT.

V usage is TRBV5-1 and J usage is TRBJ1-4; D ambiguous. V lost 7 bases, J lost 5 bases, and 12 bases lay in between. CDR3 size: 13 residues. Germline V lookup: CDR1 SGHRS, CDR2 YFSETQ. The DNA for the CDR3 is TGCGCCAGCTGCCGACAACGGAATGAAAAACTGTTTTTT. Protein sequence: CASCRQRNEKLFF.

The V and J genes are TRBV18 and TRBJ2-3, with D maybe TRBD1 (5 bases). This CDR3 is 16 amino acids long. With 3 bases removed from V and 2 bases from J, the gap between germline ends came to 15 bases. The germline V gene encodes CDR1 KGHSH and CDR2 LQKENI. The CDR3 coding sequence is TGTGCCAGCTCACCCAGAACAGGCGGTGCCACAGATACGCAGTATTTT. Translating gives CASSPRTGGATDTQYF.

The rearrangement links TRBV19 to TRBJ1-2; D unclear. Germline V gene sequence: CDR1 LNHDA, CDR2 SQIVND (reference sequence). V lost 8 bases, J lost 4 bases, and 14 bases lay in between. The CDR3 has 13 residues. CDR3: CASESKGVYGYTF. The CDR3 coding sequence is TGTGCCAGTGAATCGAAAGGAGTCTATGGCTACACCTTC.

This chain connects TRBV6-4 to TRBJ1-1; D remains ambiguous. V lost 2 bases and J lost 3, with 7 bases in between. The CDR3 has 13 residues. Germline CDR1 reads MRHNA; CDR2 reads SNTAGT. The CDR3 loop is CASSDGRYTEAFF. The CDR3 region has the DNA TGTGCCAGCAGTGACGGTAGATACACTGAAGCTTTCTTT.

The chain is built from TRBV4-1 and TRBJ2-5; possible D gene TRBD1, 6 bases. CDR3 size: 15 residues. CDR1 MGHRA and CDR2 YSYEKL come from the germline V gene. Trimming took off 0 bases at V and 2 bases at J, with 10 bases between the two ends. CDR3 nucleotides: TGCGCCAGCAGCCAAGAATACAGGGATCAAGAGACCCAGTACTTC. Its translation is CASSQEYRDQETQYF.